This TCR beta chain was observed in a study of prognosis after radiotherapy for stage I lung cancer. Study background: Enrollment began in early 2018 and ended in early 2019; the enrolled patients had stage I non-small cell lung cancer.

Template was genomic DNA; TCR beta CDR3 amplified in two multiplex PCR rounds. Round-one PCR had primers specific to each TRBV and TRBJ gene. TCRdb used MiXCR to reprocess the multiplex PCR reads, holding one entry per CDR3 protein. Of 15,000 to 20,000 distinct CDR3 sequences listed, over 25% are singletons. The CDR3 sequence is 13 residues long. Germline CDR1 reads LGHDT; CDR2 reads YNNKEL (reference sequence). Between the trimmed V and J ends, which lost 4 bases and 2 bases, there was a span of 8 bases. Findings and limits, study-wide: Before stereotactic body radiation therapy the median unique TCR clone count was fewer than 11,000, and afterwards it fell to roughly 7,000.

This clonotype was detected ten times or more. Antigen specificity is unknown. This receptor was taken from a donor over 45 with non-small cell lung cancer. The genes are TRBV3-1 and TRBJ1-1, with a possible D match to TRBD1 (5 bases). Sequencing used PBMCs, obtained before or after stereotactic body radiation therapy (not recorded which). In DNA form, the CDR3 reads TGTGCCAGCAGCCTCAGGGAAAACACTGAAGCTTTCTTT. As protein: CASSLRENTEAFF.